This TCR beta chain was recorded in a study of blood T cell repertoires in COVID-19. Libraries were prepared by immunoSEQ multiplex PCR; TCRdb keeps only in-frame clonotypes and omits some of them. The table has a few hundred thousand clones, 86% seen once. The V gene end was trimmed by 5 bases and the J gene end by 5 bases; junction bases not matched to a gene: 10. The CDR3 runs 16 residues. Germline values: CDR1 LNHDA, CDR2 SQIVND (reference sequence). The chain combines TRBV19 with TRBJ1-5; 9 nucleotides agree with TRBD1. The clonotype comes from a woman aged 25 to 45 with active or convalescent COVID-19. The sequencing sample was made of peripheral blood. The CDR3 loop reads CASSGWGTGRDQPQHF. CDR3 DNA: TGTGCCAGTAGTGGCTGGGGGACAGGGAGGGATCAGCCCCAGCATTTT. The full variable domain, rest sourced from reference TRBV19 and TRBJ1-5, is DGGITQSPKYLFRKEGQNVTLSCEQNLNHDAMYWYRQDPGQGLRLIYYSQIVNDFQKGDIAEGYSVSREKKESFPLTVTSAQKNPTAFYLCASSGWGTGRDQPQHFGDGTRLSIL.